The T cell receptor beta chain under discussion was sequenced for a study of blood T cell repertoires in COVID-19. Looking at the study overall: The United States, Italy and Spain were the sources of the acute and convalescent COVID-19 samples. T cells, B-cell-depleted T cells, or PBMCs supplied cDNA or gDNA.

As processed by the authors: Cell counts per sample came from amplifying reference gene primers. The protocol was immunoSEQ multiplex PCR, while the TCRdb copy is restricted to in-frame clones and leaves out a portion. That table gives V, J and clone size, and the DNA gave D and trimming. There are 150,000 to 170,000 clones in the sample; about 85% occur only once, and approximately 0.6% lies in the top ten. During active infection, Seattle patients enrolled and were then monitored through disease. The sequence derives from a man aged 60 to 69 with COVID-19, enrolled during active disease. Sequences were obtained from peripheral blood.

Here the CDR3 DNA reads TGTGCCAGCAGCTTGTCCGGGGGGTATGGCTACACCTTC. Translating gives CASSLSGGYGYTF. This rearrangement joins TRBV5-5 to TRBJ1-2; a weak D match, TRBD1 (5 bases). Germline loops: CDR1 SGHKS, CDR2 YYEKEE (reference sequence). CDR3 length: 13 amino acids. The V end was cut by 1 base, the J end by 5 bases, with 9 bases between. Using reference TRBV5-5 and TRBJ1-2 for the parts outside the CDR3, the full variable domain is DAGVTQSPTHLIKTRGQQVTLRCSPISGHKSVSWYQQVLGQGPQFIFQYYEKEERGRGNFPDRFSARQFPNYSSELNVNALLLGDSALYLCASSLSGGYGYTFGSGTRLTVV.